This passage covers 8 T cell receptor beta chains from one sample sequenced in a study of regulatory T cells in long-lasting Graves disease. The time point was: newly diagnosed GD, antithyroid drugs for less than 3 months. PBMC RNA was the source of the TCR library. Arm-PCR of CDR3 regions and iRepertoire HTBI primers were the basis on which TCR beta libraries were built. TCRdb re-derived calls from the multiplex PCR reads in MiXCR, one entry per CDR3 protein. The table lists 450,000 to 700,000 distinct CDR3 sequences, around an eighth of them singletons. These data were likewise used in another study, on T cells in Graves' hyperthyroidism and ophthalmopathy.

Sequenced here: peripheral blood mononuclear cells (PBMCs), sampled at new diagnosis, from a patient treated with antithyroid drugs. The receptor source for this set is a man in his thirties or forties with Graves disease.

This clonotype was counted ten times or more. The J gene is TRBJ2-1, the V gene TRBV11-2; D is unresolved. Germline assignment: CDR1 SGHAT and CDR2 FQNNGV. V was pared by 1 base and J by 3 bases, with 7 bases between. CDR3 length equals 14 residues. Here the CDR3 reads CASSLVGDYNEQFF. CDR3 in DNA: TGTGCCAGCAGCTTAGTGGGCGACTACAATGAGCAGTTCTTC.

This clonotype was detected many times. The chain links TRBV28 to TRBJ2-1; 7 positions agree with TRBD2. The CDR3 loop spans 15 amino acids. V shed 7 bases and J 0 bases; nucleotides not matched to a gene: 6. CDR1 and CDR2 (germline): MDHEN, SYDVKM. CDR3 amino acids: CASMWREHSYNEQFF. CDR3 coding DNA: TGTGCCAGCATGTGGCGGGAGCACTCCTACAATGAGCAGTTCTTC.

The J gene is TRBJ1-5, the V gene TRBV27; D uncertain. This CDR3 region has 13 residues. Trimming stripped 3 bases from V and 8 bases from J, with 11 bases between. Germline V gene sequence: CDR1 MNHEY, CDR2 SMNVEV (reference sequence). The CDR3 here is CASSLTFWEPQHF. The CDR3 DNA reads as TGTGCCAGCAGTTTGACGTTTTGGGAGCCCCAGCATTTT.

This clonotype was picked up many times. This sequence joins TRBV6-2 or TRBV6-3 and TRBJ2-3, with 9 bases that match TRBD2. After removal of 6 bases from V and 7 bases from J, the junction contained 17 bases not matched to a gene. Germline CDR1 is MNHEY and CDR2 is SVGEGT. The CDR3 has 17 amino acids. The CDR3 loop is CASRFRDSWTSAYTQYF. CDR3 in DNA: TGTGCCAGCAGGTTCCGGGACAGCTGGACTAGCGCGTATACGCAGTATTTT.

Concerning this clonotype: This CDR3 fails to terminate in the conserved phenylalanine or tryptophan, so it likely reflects a read error. This sequence joins TRBV28 and TRBJ1-1; 7 bases map to TRBD1. Germline V gene data show CDR1 as MDHEN and CDR2 as SYDVKM. This CDR3 is 15 amino acids long. Trimming removed 5 bases from V and 7 bases from J; junction bases left unmatched: 13. The chain's CDR3 is CASSIQGGGGSEAFS. The CDR3 region has the DNA TGTGCCAGCAGTATTCAGGGGGGCGGGGGGAGTGAAGCTTTCTCT.

This clonotype has a count of ten or more. The genes are TRBV27 and TRBJ1-2; D is possibly TRBD1 (5 bases). Germline V gives CDR1 MNHEY, CDR2 SMNVEV (reference sequence). Trimming shortened V by 3 bases and J by 2 bases, and 13 bases separated the two germline ends. The CDR3 is made up of 15 amino acids. The CDR3 DNA reads TGTGCCAGCAGTTTGCGACCGGGGCGCAACTATGGCTACACCTTC. Protein: CASSLRPGRNYGYTF.

This chain links TRBV30 with TRBJ1-4; D unresolved. This CDR3 has 16 amino acids. Trimming left V 4 bases short and J 4 bases short, with 19 bases between. Germline V gene data show CDR1 as GTSNPN and CDR2 as SVGIG (reference sequence). CDR3 bases: TGTGCCTGGAAAACGAATTACGGAGGGTTTAATGAAAAACTGTTTTTT. The encoded protein is CAWKTNYGGFNEKLFF.

Many counts were recorded for this clonotype. This rearrangement joins TRBV2 to TRBJ1-1, with TRBD1 as a possible D gene (5 bases). The V end lost 4 bases, the J end lost 1 base, and 13 bases lay between the germline ends. Germline V gene sequence: CDR1 SNHLY, CDR2 FYNNEI. This CDR3 spans 15 amino acids. CDR3 bases: TGTGCCAGCAGTGCTCGAAGGGGAGAGAACACTGAAGCTTTCTTT. Protein: CASSARRGENTEAFF.